The 32 T cell receptor beta chains below come from one sample, sequenced in a study of shared clonotypes between healthy human individuals. The assay was immunoSEQ multiplex PCR, and TCRdb's table has in-frame clones only and misses some. Of approximately 1.5 million clones listed, 95% to 99% are singletons. The sequenced sample consisted of naive CD4+ T cells sorted from blood. Subset: CD45RA+ positively selected. The receptors come from a man between 25 and 39 years old in good health.

This clone occurred once. This chain connects TRBV29-1 to TRBJ1-1, with 7 nucleotides matching TRBD1. The V segment lost 7 bases and the J segment 0 bases; nucleotides outside the gene matches: 11. Germline-derived CDR1 and CDR2 are SQVTM and ANQGSEA. This CDR3 is built from 15 residues. CDR3 protein: CSAPPDTGVNTEAFF. The CDR3 DNA sequence: TGCAGCGCACCGCCCGATACAGGGGTGAACACTGAAGCTTTCTTT.

This clone was seen a single time. This chain links TRBV5-1 with TRBJ2-7; TRBD2 aligns across 7 bases. Germline loops: CDR1 SGHRS, CDR2 YFSETQ. The V gene end was trimmed by 4 bases and the J gene end by 2 bases; junction bases not matched to a gene: 9. The CDR3 sequence is 15 residues long. The CDR3 DNA reads TGCGCCAGCAGCCCCGAGGGCGGGAGCGCCTACGAGCAGTACTTC. Its protein product is CASSPEGGSAYEQYF.

The chain has TRBV7-2 and TRBJ1-2, with D possibly TRBD1 on 6 matching bases. The CDR3 has 14 amino acids. Trimming shortened V by 7 bases and J by 8 bases, and 20 bases separated the two germline ends. The germline V gene encodes CDR1 SGHTA and CDR2 FQGNSA. CDR3 sequence: CASTAQGLPIGYTF. CDR3 coding DNA: TGTGCCAGCACCGCCCAGGGGCTCCCTATCGGCTACACCTTC.

The genes are TRBV7-9 and TRBJ2-7; 8 nucleotides agree with TRBD2. This CDR3 spans 15 amino acids. Germline CDR1 reads SEHNR; CDR2 reads FQNEAQ (reference sequence). Trimming cost V 3 bases and J 6 bases; bases outside gene matches: 10. CDR3 nucleotides: TGTGCCAGCAGCTTCTCTAGCGGGTACGCCCCCGAGCAGTACTTC. It is translated as CASSFSSGYAPEQYF.

In this sample, this clone turned up once. The rearrangement links TRBV28 to TRBJ1-5, with D maybe TRBD1 (5 bases). Looked up from germline, CDR1 is MDHEN and CDR2 is SYDVKM. V lost 10 bases and J 6 bases, leaving 16 bases between the germline ends. The CDR3 has 13 residues. CDR3 DNA: TGTGCCACCTCGGGACTATTGGCTCAGCCCCAGCATTTT. Protein sequence: CATSGLLAQPQHF.

The chain couples TRBV15 to TRBJ2-1; 8 nucleotides agree with TRBD2. V gave up 4 bases and J gave up 6 bases; unmatched junction bases: 5. The germline V gene has CDR1 LNHNV and CDR2 YYDKDF (reference sequence). The CDR3 spans 14 residues. Here the CDR3 reads CATSKGLGGNEQFF. In nucleotides, the CDR3 is TGTGCCACCAGCAAGGGACTAGGTGGCAATGAGCAGTTCTTC. The full variable domain, its missing parts supplied by reference TRBV15 and TRBJ2-1, is DAMVIQNPRYQVTQFGKPVTLSCSQTLNHNVMYWYQQKSSQAPKLLFHYYDKDFNNEADTPDNFQSRRPNTSFCFLDIRSPGLGDTAMYLCATSKGLGGNEQFFGPGTRLTVL.

The chain combines TRBV9 with TRBJ2-3, with D possibly matching TRBD1 (7 bases). V lost 4 bases to trimming and J lost 6 bases, with 30 bases between them. The CDR3 has 19 residues. Germline lookup yields CDR1 SGDLS and CDR2 YYNGEE. This CDR3 reads CASSPRQGPGTTGRDTQYF. CDR3 coding DNA: TGTGCCAGCAGCCCCCGACAGGGACCTGGGACAACGGGGAGGGATACGCAGTATTTT.

The rearrangement joins TRBV20-1 to TRBJ2-7; D gene unclear. Germline CDR1 is DFQATT and CDR2 is SNEGSKA (reference sequence). The length of the CDR3 is 11 residues. Trimming took 3 bases from V and 2 from J, leaving 5 bases between them. CDR3 coding DNA: TGCAGTGCTAGGCAGACCTACGAGCAGTACTTC. Its protein is CSARQTYEQYF.

The rearrangement uses TRBV19 and TRBJ2-5, with 12 bases matching TRBD1. V lost 6 bases to trimming and J lost 11 bases; unmatched junction nucleotides: 10. Germline V CDR1 and CDR2: LNHDA, SQIVND (reference sequence). CDR3 length: 14 residues. The CDR3 loop is CASSIGTGGMEQYF. CDR3 nucleotides: TGTGCCAGTAGCATCGGGACAGGGGGCATGGAGCAGTACTTC.

This chain connects TRBV11-2 to TRBJ2-2; D is possibly TRBD2 (6 bases). Trimming removed 0 bases at V and 3 bases at J, with 14 bases between. This CDR3 region has 17 residues. CDR1 is SGHAT and CDR2 is FQNNGV in the germline V gene. CDR3 sequence reads: CASSLDPGRTYTGELFF. CDR3 DNA sequence: TGTGCCAGCAGCTTAGATCCGGGGAGGACTTACACCGGGGAGCTGTTTTTT.

The chain employs TRBV5-4 and TRBJ2-5, with D perhaps assigned TRBD1 or TRBD2 (7 bases each). The CDR3 contains 15 residues. Trimming took off 4 bases at V and 5 bases at J, with 18 bases between the two ends. Germline V lookup: CDR1 SGHNT, CDR2 YYREEE (reference sequence). CDR3 in DNA: TGTGCCAGCAGCAGAGCGCAGGGGGAGGGGGAGACCCAGTACTTC. Translated: CASSRAQGEGETQYF.

The CDR3 here is CASSYEATSGNSWEQFF. CDR3 sequence (DNA): TGTGCCAGCAGTTATGAAGCCACTAGCGGGAATAGTTGGGAGCAGTTCTTC. This chain joins TRBV7-8 and TRBJ2-1; 10 bases fit TRBD2. V dropped 6 bases and J dropped 10; count of bases not matched to a gene: 18. The CDR3 loop spans 17 amino acids. CDR1 and CDR2 (germline): SGHVS, FQNEAQ.

The rearrangement joins TRBV11-3 to TRBJ2-7, with a possible D match to TRBD1 (5 bases). The ends were cut back, 7 bases at V and 2 bases at J, with 15 bases in the middle. Germline values: CDR1 SGHNT, CDR2 YENEEA. This CDR3 contains 14 residues. The CDR3 DNA sequence: TGTGCCAGCACTGGGCGACAGCTCCCCTACGAGCAGTACTTC. The encoded protein is CASTGRQLPYEQYF.

The chain recombines TRBV11-2 with TRBJ1-3, with D possibly being TRBD1 (5 bases). The CDR3 runs to 14 residues. Trimming took 5 bases from V and 0 from J, leaving 8 bases between them. The V gene's germline CDR1 is SGHAT and CDR2 FQNNGV. The CDR3 here is CASSGGTSGNTIYF. The CDR3 coding sequence is TGTGCCAGCAGCGGGGGAACCTCTGGAAACACCATATATTTT.

This chain uses TRBV5-1 with TRBJ2-5; 10 bases are shared with TRBD2. Germline values: CDR1 SGHRS, CDR2 YFSETQ. The V and J ends lost 2 bases and 4 bases, in that order; junction bases with no gene match: 5. The CDR3 totals 15 residues. The chain's CDR3 is CASSFLAGVPETQYF. CDR3 nucleotide sequence: TGCGCCAGCAGCTTCCTAGCGGGAGTTCCAGAGACCCAGTACTTC.

The rearrangement uses TRBV7-2 and TRBJ2-1; 7 nucleotides agree with TRBD1. The ends lost 6 bases at V and 8 bases at J; junction bases unmatched: 7. This CDR3 region has 13 residues. Looked up from germline, CDR1 is SGHTA and CDR2 is FQGNSA. This CDR3 reads CASSPQGWYEQFF. Written as DNA, the CDR3 is TGTGCCAGCAGTCCACAGGGGTGGTATGAGCAGTTCTTC.

The genes are TRBV6-5 and TRBJ2-5; 7 nucleotides match TRBD1. V was pared by 2 bases and J by 2 bases, with 5 bases of the junction left unmatched. The germline gives CDR1 MNHEY, CDR2 SVGAGI. CDR3 length equals 15 residues. CDR3 sequence: CASSYDWDSQETQYF. The CDR3 DNA reads as TGTGCCAGCAGTTACGACTGGGACAGTCAAGAGACCCAGTACTTC.

The J gene is TRBJ2-2, the V gene TRBV10-2; perhaps D is TRBD1 or TRBD2 (5 bases each). The CDR3 runs to 15 residues. Per the germline V gene, CDR1 is WSHSY and CDR2 is SAAADI. The V end was cut by 7 bases, the J end by 4 bases, with 16 bases between. CDR3 residues: CASISGRLSTGELFF. For the CDR3, the DNA is TGCGCCAGCATATCGGGGCGTCTCTCCACCGGGGAGCTGTTTTTT.

The chain uses TRBV7-6 and TRBJ2-1; possibly TRBD2 for D (5 bases). CDR1 and CDR2 (germline): SGHVS, FNYEAQ. The germline V and J ends were trimmed by 1 base and 6 bases, with 10 bases remaining between them. The CDR3 runs to 14 residues. The CDR3 nucleotides are TGTGCCAGCAGCTTAGGGATCCGGGGCAATGAGCAGTTCTTC. Its translation is CASSLGIRGNEQFF.

On this clone: This specimen includes other DNA sequences encoding the same CDR3. The gene calls are TRBV28 and TRBJ2-7; D is ambiguous. With 9 bases removed from V and 0 bases from J, the gap between germline ends came to 9 bases. Looked up from germline, CDR1 is MDHEN and CDR2 is SYDVKM. The CDR3 consists of 12 residues. Here the CDR3 DNA reads TGTGCCAGTTCCCCGGACTCCTACGAGCAGTACTTC. This gives the protein CASSPDSYEQYF. The whole variable domain, remainder taken from reference TRBV28 and TRBJ2-7, is DVKVTQSSRYLVKRTGEKVFLECVQDMDHENMFWYRQDPGLGLRLIYFSYDVKMKEKGDIPEGYSVSREKKERFSLILESASTNQTSMYLCASSPDSYEQYFGPGTRLTVT.

This clone was seen only once. The chain employs TRBV11-2 and TRBJ2-1; D might be TRBD1 (5 bases). The V and J ends lost 1 base and 4 bases respectively, with 5 bases between them. The CDR3 has 13 amino acids. Germline assignment: CDR1 SGHAT and CDR2 FQNNGV. CDR3: CASSLGQYNEQFF. Written as DNA, the CDR3 is TGTGCCAGCAGCTTAGGACAGTACAATGAGCAGTTCTTC.

This sequence joins TRBV4-3 and TRBJ2-7; 14 bases align to TRBD2. The V gene end was trimmed by 3 bases and the J gene end by 0 bases; junction bases not matched to a gene: 7. CDR3 size: 18 residues. Germline V gives CDR1 LGHNA, CDR2 YSLEER. The CDR3 DNA sequence: TGCGCCAGCAGCCACCGAACCGGGACTAGCGGGAGCTCCTACGAGCAGTACTTC. This translates into CASSHRTGTSGSSYEQYF.

CDR3 nucleotide sequence: TGTGCCAGCAGCTTAGTGACCGGACAACCAACCTACGAGCAGTACTTC. Protein sequence: CASSLVTGQPTYEQYF. V and J are TRBV7-2 and TRBJ2-7; tentatively, D is TRBD1 (5 bases). CDR1 and CDR2 from the germline V gene are SGHTA and FQGNSA. V was cut by 1 base and J by 2 bases, with 15 bases left in between. This CDR3 comprises 16 residues.

A word on this clone: Distinct nucleotide sequences in the sample also encode this CDR3. V and J are TRBV29-1 and TRBJ2-7, with a weak D call TRBD2 (5 bases). Germline V gene sequence: CDR1 SQVTM, CDR2 ANQGSEA. V was pared by 4 bases and J by 1 base, with 8 bases between. CDR3 length: 12 residues. CDR3 protein: CSVGGGSYEQYF. The DNA of the CDR3 is TGCAGCGTTGGTGGCGGGTCCTACGAGCAGTACTTC.

This clone was seen just once. The chain uses TRBV28 and TRBJ1-3, with D perhaps matching TRBD1 (6 bases). There are 15 residues in the CDR3. The V and J ends lost 6 bases and 0 bases respectively, with 12 bases between them. In germline, CDR1 is MDHEN, CDR2 SYDVKM. The CDR3 sequence: CASSPTGNSGNTIYF. The CDR3 coding sequence is TGTGCCAGCAGCCCGACAGGAAACTCTGGAAACACCATATATTTT. The full variable domain, in which reference TRBV28 and TRBJ1-3 provide the parts outside the CDR3, is DVKVTQSSRYLVKRTGEKVFLECVQDMDHENMFWYRQDPGLGLRLIYFSYDVKMKEKGDIPEGYSVSREKKERFSLILESASTNQTSMYLCASSPTGNSGNTIYFGEGSWLTVV.

CDR3 in DNA: TGTGCCAGCAGCGGGGACAGGTCCTCCTATGGCTACACCTTC. Encoded protein: CASSGDRSSYGYTF. The rearrangement links TRBV27 to TRBJ1-2, with 8 bases that match TRBD1. The germline V gene has CDR1 MNHEY and CDR2 SMNVEV (reference sequence). The V segment lost 6 bases and the J segment 4 bases; nucleotides outside the gene matches: 7. The CDR3 is 14 residues long.

The chain joins TRBV9 to TRBJ2-3; D perhaps matches TRBD2 (7 bases). Germline values: CDR1 SGDLS, CDR2 YYNGEE. V lost 3 bases and J lost 3, with 14 bases in between. The CDR3 is 15 residues long. Here the CDR3 DNA reads TGTGCCAGCAGCGGAGGGGGTAGCGGGACAGATACGCAGTATTTT. This sequence encodes CASSGGGSGTDTQYF.

The chain combines TRBV7-2 with TRBJ2-7; D is perhaps TRBD1 (6 bases). Germline CDR1 is SGHTA and CDR2 is FQGNSA. The V gene lost 1 base and the J gene lost 2 bases, with 21 bases spanning the gap. The CDR3 consists of 18 residues. Here the CDR3 DNA reads TGTGCCAGCAGCTTAGTGGCCCCCGCGCTGGGGGCTACCTACGAGCAGTACTTC. Its translation is CASSLVAPALGATYEQYF.

The V and J genes are TRBV27 and TRBJ2-5; TRBD1 agrees at 9 bases. The trim removed 1 base at V and 4 bases at J, leaving 13 bases unmatched. The CDR3 length is 18 residues. Per germline, CDR1 MNHEY and CDR2 SMNVEV (reference sequence). The CDR3 protein is CASSLYGTGFSERETQYF. The CDR3, as DNA: TGTGCCAGCAGTTTATATGGGACAGGGTTCTCGGAACGAGAGACCCAGTACTTC.

The genes are TRBV5-1 and TRBJ2-7, with 12 bases that match TRBD1. V was pared by 4 bases and J by 6 bases, with 14 bases of the junction left unmatched. CDR1 SGHRS and CDR2 YFSETQ come from the germline V gene. CDR3 length: 17 amino acids. Written as DNA, the CDR3 is TGCGCCAGCAGCACCAACCGGGACAGGGGGCTTTTCGGCGAGCAGTACTTC. Its translation: CASSTNRDRGLFGEQYF.

V and J are TRBV5-6 and TRBJ1-4; D is ambiguous. The germline V and J ends were trimmed by 0 bases and 3 bases, with 15 bases remaining between them. Germline CDR1 and CDR2: SGHDT and YYEEEE. CDR3 length: 17 amino acids. The DNA for the CDR3 is TGTGCCAGCAGCTTGGCTCTACAGCTAAACTCTAATGAAAAACTGTTTTTT. As protein: CASSLALQLNSNEKLFF. Using reference TRBV5-6 and TRBJ1-4 for the parts outside the CDR3, the full variable domain is DAGVTQSPTHLIKTRGQQVTLRCSPKSGHDTVSWYQQALGQGPQFIFQYYEEEERQRGNFPDRFSGHQFPNYSSELNVNALLLGDSALYLCASSLALQLNSNEKLFFGSGTQLSVL.

This chain uses TRBV6-5 with TRBJ1-5, with TRBD1 matching 7 bases. Per germline, CDR1 MNHEY and CDR2 SVGAGI. There are 12 residues in the CDR3. J gave up 7 bases and V 6 bases, and 3 bases lay outside the gene matches. CDR3 residues: CASRQGLQPQHF. CDR3 bases: TGTGCCAGCAGACAGGGGCTCCAGCCCCAGCATTTT.